This TCR beta chain was found in a study of cytomegalovirus exposure and HLA in healthy donors (TCRdb year 2017). Study-level background: An earlier analysis of around 600 of the donors reported about 290 Gb of sequence data and approximately 110 million unique TCR beta sequences from 150 million to 200 million T cells. About 300 gigabases of sequencing data and around 80 million unique TCR sequences made up an early release that covered some 640 HLA-typed donors. Of the roughly 400 genotyped donors, 65% to 90% were placed in the genetic ancestry cluster associated with self-reported Caucasian donors. The study aimed to test whether signatures of past pathogen exposure could be identified by cataloging public T cell receptors. The study profiled the T cell repertoires of fewer than 850 subjects by immunosequencing and related them to cytomegalovirus serostatus. Besides the first cohort of approximately 710 subjects, a separate validation cohort made up of 120 different subjects was used. To predict cytomegalovirus infection status, the study combined high-throughput TCR immunosequencing, statistical association of individual TCRs with disease status, and machine learning. A later analysis re-examined previously published TCR beta repertoires from more than 550 donors and added high-resolution HLA genotyping to investigate patterns of TCR occurrence. Rather than using new phenotypic data, the later analysis identified candidate immune exposures from TCR beta sequences and from how often those sequences occurred across donors. An earlier analysis of a few hundred of the donors applied high-throughput TCR beta sequencing to assess whether each TCR beta V gene segment acted as functional or pseudogenic. Donor age, sex, ethnicity and CMV serostatus were compiled alongside the repertoire data. In a later genetic analysis, genome-wide SNP genotypes for about three fifths of the roughly 670 donors were used, and that subset was treated as a discovery cohort. Every repertoire in the discovery cohort had been generated on one and the same sequencing platform. HLA typing included class I and class II loci at four-digit resolution. The number of donors typed differed by locus, with roughly 629-640 for A, B, C, DRB1 and DQB1, around 500 for DQA1, 600 to 610 for DPA1, and some 440 for DPB1. Roughly 5 DR-DQ haplotypes were handled as single units for association and clustering, since linkage in the cohort was strong. Across 398 genotyped donors of the cohort, an average of roughly 250,000 unique TCR beta nucleotide sequences per donor were sequenced, and approximately 17% of those sequences were non-productive. The paper's findings and limits, for the study overall: CMV serostatus was the only immune exposure information available for the cohort. In an earlier analysis of some 500 of the donors, most TCR beta V segments appeared in productive rearrangements about 87% or about 30% of the time, broadly matching IMGT annotations. According to a later analysis, TCR association rates differed among HLA loci, with DRB1 alleles showing the most associated TCRs and HLA-C alleles showing the fewest. Some IMGT-functional V segments, including TRBV6-2 and TRBV6-3, could not be distinguished by the 87-base-pair reads and were therefore excluded. Compared with the approximately 600-donor mean, donors in an Asian-associated ancestry cluster had fewer N-insertions in productive TCRs, according to a later genetic analysis. The authors suggested that the approach could potentially be generalized to other disease states and immunological phenotypes. The study listed 150 to 200 TCR beta chains as associated with cytomegalovirus. In vitro tests confirmed that three of the cytomegalovirus-associated TCR beta chains recognize cytomegalovirus antigens. When HLA alleles, especially DR and DQ, strongly co-occurred, attributing TCR associations to individual alleles was difficult. Correlated functional status among segregating V segments might reflect linkage disequilibrium, but an unknown experimental factor could not be ruled out. Only TCR beta chains were sequenced in this cohort, and the absence of alpha or paired-chain data limited detectable features. In a later analysis, HLA-associated TCR beta chains showed more clonal expansion and lower generation probabilities than non-associated chains that were equally common. Sequencing depth was assumed to be roughly uniform across donors in the presence/absence analyses, though that assumption may not hold. Because HLA typing was missing for some donors at each locus, association tests included only the typed subset. V-gene and J-gene trimming of TCR beta chains was associated with a missense DCLRE1C variant in a later genetic analysis, and the association was replicated in an independent cohort. Across donors, most TCR sequences were observed very rarely, whereas some public TCRs were present in many individuals. Most CMV-associated TCR beta chains appeared to be HLA-restricted in a later analysis, and the HLA associations seemed to be driven largely by CMV exposure. Because counts were too low, roughly 17 rarely observed V segments, including chromosome 9 orphons, were left out of the earlier analysis of some 600 of the donors. A further reported finding was that TCR beta sequences accurately predicted the HLA-A and HLA-B alleles for most subjects in the first cohort. A cluster of highly shared sequence variants was judged likely to be a technical artifact of the sequencing pipeline. According to a later analysis, parvovirus B19, influenza, CMV and Epstein-Barr virus appeared linked to several top co-occurrence clusters. At a false discovery rate of 0.05, a later analysis linked about 17,000 TCR beta sequences to specific HLA alleles. The classifier was reported to diagnose cytomegalovirus status with high specificity and sensitivity in both the original and validation cohorts.

There are 14 amino acids in the CDR3, from cysteine to phenylalanine inclusive. Of the read, only the CDR3 DNA is kept; its 42 bases are in frame from base 1. From the germline V gene, CDR1 is MNHNS and CDR2 is SASEGT. V loses 6 bases, J loses 12 bases, and the germline ends lie 23 bases apart. The cohort consisted of 670 or so healthy bone marrow donors. At the time of sampling, all cohort members were nominally healthy, though unrecorded immune exposures were likely present. The donor tested CMV seropositive and was one of the 289 seropositive cohort members. Each donor provided a peripheral blood sample, and peripheral blood mononuclear cells were used for TCR beta sequencing. The Qiagen DNeasy Blood Extraction Kit was used to extract genomic DNA from the blood cell samples. Library creation used the immunoSEQ multiplex PCR assay. For the multiplex PCR, a mixture combining 60 forward primers for TCR Vbeta segments and 13 reverse primers for TCR Jbeta segments was used. The CDR3 region of rearranged TCR beta genes was amplified from genomic DNA by a multiplex PCR assay. On the Illumina HiSeq System, the amplified TCR beta libraries were sequenced as 87-base-pair reads. The authors processed their data as follows. In a later analysis, tens of millions of unique TCR beta chains were counted across the 500 to 850 repertoires, and roughly 10 million of these chains were shared by at least two donors. Raw reads were error-corrected and collapsed into unique sequences by a nearest-neighbor algorithm in which closely related sequences were merged to remove PCR and sequencing errors. To assign V, D and J gene segments, CDR3 sequences were aligned to IMGT reference sequences. Each retained sequence needed at least a six-nucleotide match to both a V gene segment and a J gene segment. Rearrangements were classified as productive when the CDR3 lacked stop codons and remained in frame with V and J, and all other rearrangements were classified as non-productive. Following IMGT convention, CDR3 was defined as the stretch from the second conserved V-encoded cysteine up to the conserved J-encoded phenylalanine. The earlier analysis of about 610 of the donors excluded any sequence lacking an unambiguous match to a single V gene segment. In an earlier analysis of some 590 of the donors, V segments were called functional above 56.7% productive rearrangements and were called segregating when the between-donor standard deviation exceeded 5%. To diagnose cytomegalovirus status from the catalog of TCR beta chain sequences, a statistical classification framework was built. A later analysis assigned V and J genes by comparing TCR nucleotide sequences with IMGT/GENE-DB human TR gene sequences. In a later analysis, CDR3 sequences and most-parsimonious VDJ recombination scenarios were assigned using the TCRdist pipeline. A later analysis defined each TCR beta chain by its CDR3 amino acid sequence plus V-gene family, and excluded reads lacking a unique V-gene family. As a way to deal with suspected cross-contamination and a sequencing artifact, a later analysis dropped nearly 600 nucleotide sequences that were highly shared and had low generation probability. A later analysis calculated a clonal expansion index for each public chain from normalized within-repertoire ranks of inferred template counts. In a later analysis, generation probabilities were computed with a VDJ recombination model fitted to out-of-frame rearrangements, and the resulting probabilities were checked against IGoR. Hypergeometric tests were used in a later analysis to score TCR-TCR, TCR-HLA and TCR-CMV co-occurrence, with a repertoire-size bias correction applied to the TCR pairs. A later analysis estimated false discovery rates by permuting HLA or CMV assignments 20 times. In a later analysis, co-occurring TCRs were grouped using DBSCAN, and TCRdist sequence similarity was added for clustering within HLA-allele-positive subsets. Co-occurrence clustering excluded repertoires with fewer than 30,000 or more than 120,000 public chains, plus five with anomalous nucleotide sharing. The clones in this table, taken by TCRdb from immuneACCESS, are in-frame only. Not every clone is retained; where verified, under half of the shortfall comes from an unresolved V gene, and the cause of the rest is unknown. That table is the source of V, J and clone size, and D and trimming were worked out from the DNA. The table for this sample lists about 160,000 clones; roughly 82% of them were counted only once. Of the sample, roughly 1.6% falls within the top ten clones.

A word on this clone: What antigen it recognizes has not been identified. Base qualities are missing; no much larger clone stands one base away.

This receptor was obtained from a girl aged 10 to 17 in good health and CMV-seropositive. The sequence is built from TRBV6-1 and TRBJ2-5, with TRBD2 perhaps the D gene, on 6 matching bases. The source material was PBMCs. The sequence in DNA is TGTGCCAGCAGATCGGGCCGGGGGAATTCATGGGAGTACTTC. The encoded protein is CASRSGRGNSWEYF.